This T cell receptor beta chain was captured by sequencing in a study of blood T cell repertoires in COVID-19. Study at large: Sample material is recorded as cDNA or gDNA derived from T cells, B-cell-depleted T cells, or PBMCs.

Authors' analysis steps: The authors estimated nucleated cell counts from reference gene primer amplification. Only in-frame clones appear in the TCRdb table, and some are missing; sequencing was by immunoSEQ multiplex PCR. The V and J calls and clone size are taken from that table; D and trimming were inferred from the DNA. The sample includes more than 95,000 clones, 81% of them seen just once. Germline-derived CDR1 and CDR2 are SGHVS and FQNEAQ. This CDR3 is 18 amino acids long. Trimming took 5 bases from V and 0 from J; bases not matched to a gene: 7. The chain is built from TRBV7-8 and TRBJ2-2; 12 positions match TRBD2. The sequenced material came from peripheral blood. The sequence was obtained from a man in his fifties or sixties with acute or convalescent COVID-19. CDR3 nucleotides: TGTGCCAGCAGCGCTAAGACTAGCGGGGGCCCGAACACCGGGGAGCTGTTTTTT. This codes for CASSAKTSGGPNTGELFF.